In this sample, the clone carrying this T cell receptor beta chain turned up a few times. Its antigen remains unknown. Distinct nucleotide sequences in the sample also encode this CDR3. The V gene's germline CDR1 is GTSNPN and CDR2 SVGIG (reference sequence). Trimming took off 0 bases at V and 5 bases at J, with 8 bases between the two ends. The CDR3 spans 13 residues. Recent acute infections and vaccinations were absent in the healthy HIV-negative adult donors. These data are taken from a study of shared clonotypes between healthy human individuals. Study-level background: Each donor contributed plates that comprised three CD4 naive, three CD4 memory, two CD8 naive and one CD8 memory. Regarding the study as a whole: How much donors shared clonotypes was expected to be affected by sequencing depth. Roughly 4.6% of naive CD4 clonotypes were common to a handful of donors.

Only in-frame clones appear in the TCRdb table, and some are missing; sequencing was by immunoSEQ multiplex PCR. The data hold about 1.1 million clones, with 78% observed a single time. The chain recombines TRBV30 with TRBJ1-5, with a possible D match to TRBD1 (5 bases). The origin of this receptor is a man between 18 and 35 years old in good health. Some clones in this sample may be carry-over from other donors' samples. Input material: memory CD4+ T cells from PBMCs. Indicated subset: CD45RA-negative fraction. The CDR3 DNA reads TGTGCCTGGAGTGTATTGGGGGATCAGCCCCAGCATTTT. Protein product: CAWSVLGDQPQHF.